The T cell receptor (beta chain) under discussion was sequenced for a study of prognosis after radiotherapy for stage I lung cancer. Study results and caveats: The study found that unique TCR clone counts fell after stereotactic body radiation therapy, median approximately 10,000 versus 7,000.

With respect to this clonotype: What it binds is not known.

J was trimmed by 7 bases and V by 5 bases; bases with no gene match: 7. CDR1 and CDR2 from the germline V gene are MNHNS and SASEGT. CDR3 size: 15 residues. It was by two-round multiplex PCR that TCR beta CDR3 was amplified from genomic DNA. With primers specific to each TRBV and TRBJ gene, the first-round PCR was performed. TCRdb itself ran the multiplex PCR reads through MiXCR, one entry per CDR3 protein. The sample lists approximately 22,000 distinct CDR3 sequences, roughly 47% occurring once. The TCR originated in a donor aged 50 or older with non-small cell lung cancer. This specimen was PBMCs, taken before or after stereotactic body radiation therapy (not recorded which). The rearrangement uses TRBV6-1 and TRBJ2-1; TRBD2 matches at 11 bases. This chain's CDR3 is CASSIAGGSVNEQFF. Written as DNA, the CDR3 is TGTGCCAGCAGTATAGCGGGAGGGTCAGTGAATGAGCAGTTCTTC.